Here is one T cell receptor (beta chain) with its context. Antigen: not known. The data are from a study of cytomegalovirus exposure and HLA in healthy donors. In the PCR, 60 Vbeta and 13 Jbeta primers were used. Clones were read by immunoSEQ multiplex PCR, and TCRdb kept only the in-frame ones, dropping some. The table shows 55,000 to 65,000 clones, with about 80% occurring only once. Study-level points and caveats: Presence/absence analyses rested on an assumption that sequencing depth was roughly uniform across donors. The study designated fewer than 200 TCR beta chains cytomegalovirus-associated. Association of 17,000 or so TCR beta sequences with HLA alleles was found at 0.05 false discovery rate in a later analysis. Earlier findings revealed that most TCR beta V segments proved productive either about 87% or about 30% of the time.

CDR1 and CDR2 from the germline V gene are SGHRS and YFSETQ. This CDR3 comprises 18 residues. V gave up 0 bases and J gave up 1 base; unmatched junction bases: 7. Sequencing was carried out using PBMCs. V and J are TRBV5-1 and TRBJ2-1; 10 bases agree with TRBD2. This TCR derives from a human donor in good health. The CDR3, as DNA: TGCGCCAGCAGCTTGGGGCTAGCGGGAGTAGGGTCCTACAATGAGCAGTTCTTC. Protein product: CASSLGLAGVGSYNEQFF.